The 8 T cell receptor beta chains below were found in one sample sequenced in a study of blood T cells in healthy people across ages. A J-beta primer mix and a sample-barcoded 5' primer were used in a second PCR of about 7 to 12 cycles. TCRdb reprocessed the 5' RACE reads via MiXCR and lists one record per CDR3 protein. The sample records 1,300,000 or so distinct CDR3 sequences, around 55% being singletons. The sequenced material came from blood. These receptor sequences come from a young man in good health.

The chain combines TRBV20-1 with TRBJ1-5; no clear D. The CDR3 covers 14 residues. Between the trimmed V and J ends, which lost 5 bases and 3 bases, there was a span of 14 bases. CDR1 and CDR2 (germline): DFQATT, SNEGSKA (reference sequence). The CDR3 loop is CSAARGRPNQPQHF. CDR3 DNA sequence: TGCAGTGCTGCCCGAGGGCGGCCCAATCAGCCCCAGCATTTT.

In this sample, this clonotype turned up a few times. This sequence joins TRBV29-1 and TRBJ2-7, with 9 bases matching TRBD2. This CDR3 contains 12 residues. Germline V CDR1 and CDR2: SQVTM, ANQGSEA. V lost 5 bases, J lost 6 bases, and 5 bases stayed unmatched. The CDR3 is CSVRTSVSEQYF. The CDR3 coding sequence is TGCAGCGTTCGGACTAGCGTTAGCGAGCAGTACTTC.

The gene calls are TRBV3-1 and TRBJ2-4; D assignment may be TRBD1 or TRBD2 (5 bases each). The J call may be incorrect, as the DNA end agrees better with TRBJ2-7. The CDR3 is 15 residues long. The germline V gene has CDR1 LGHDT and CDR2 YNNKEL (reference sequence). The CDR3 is CASSQAPGTPYEQYF. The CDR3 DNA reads TGTGCCAGCAGCCAAGCCCCCGGGACCCCTTACGAGCAGTACTTC.

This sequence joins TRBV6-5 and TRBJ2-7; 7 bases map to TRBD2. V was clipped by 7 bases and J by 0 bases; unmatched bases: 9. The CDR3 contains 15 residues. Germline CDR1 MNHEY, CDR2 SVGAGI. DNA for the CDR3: TGTGCCAGCAATCCCTCGCGGGGGACCTCCTACGAGCAGTACTTC. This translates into CASNPSRGTSYEQYF.

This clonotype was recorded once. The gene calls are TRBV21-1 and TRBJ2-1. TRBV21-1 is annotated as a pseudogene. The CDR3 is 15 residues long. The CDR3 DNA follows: TGTGCCAGCAGGGCCGTTCCCCAAACAAACAATGAGCAGTTCTTC. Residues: CASRAVPQTNNEQFF.

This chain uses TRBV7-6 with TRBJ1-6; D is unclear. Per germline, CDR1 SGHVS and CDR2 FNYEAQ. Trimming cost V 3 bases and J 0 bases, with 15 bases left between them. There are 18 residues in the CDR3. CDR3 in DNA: TGTGCCAGCAGCTTGGTCGACTCAGTGAGCTCCTATAATTCACCCCTCCACTTT. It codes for CASSLVDSVSSYNSPLHF.

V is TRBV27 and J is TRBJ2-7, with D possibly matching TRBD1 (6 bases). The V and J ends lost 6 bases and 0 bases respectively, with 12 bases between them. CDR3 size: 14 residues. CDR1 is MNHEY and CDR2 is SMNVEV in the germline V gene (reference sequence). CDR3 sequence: CASRDQQGSYEQYF. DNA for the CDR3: TGTGCCAGCAGAGACCAACAGGGCTCCTACGAGCAGTACTTC.

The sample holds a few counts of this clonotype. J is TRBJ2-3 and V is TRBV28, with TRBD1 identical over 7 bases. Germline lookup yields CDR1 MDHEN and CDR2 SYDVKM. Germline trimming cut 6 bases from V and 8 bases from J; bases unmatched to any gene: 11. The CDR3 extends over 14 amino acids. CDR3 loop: CASSHNLQGSTQYF. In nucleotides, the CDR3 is TGTGCCAGCAGCCATAACTTACAGGGGAGTACGCAGTATTTT.